Listed here are 2 T cell receptor beta chains from one sample, sequenced in a study of radiotherapy plus CTLA-4 blockade in lung cancer (dated by TCRdb to the late 2010s). Libraries were built with the immunoSEQ multiplex PCR assay. Drawn from immuneACCESS, this table holds only the in-frame rearrangements with V and J called that TCRdb kept. Clones are partly lost; checked studies trace under half to an unresolved V gene and leave the rest unexplained. The sample profile shows around 80,000 clones; roughly 80% of them were found once. In total, the top ten clones hold roughly 0.82% of the sample. Sample: peripheral blood, taken from a patient treated with radiotherapy plus ipilimumab. These receptors were obtained from a human donor with non-small cell lung cancer who had stable disease on radiotherapy plus ipilimumab.

A few counts support this clone. V is TRBV5-6 and J is TRBJ1-1; D remains ambiguous. The V end lost 0 bases, the J end lost 1 base, and 7 bases lay between the germline ends. The CDR3 has 14 residues. Germline V CDR1 and CDR2: SGHDT, YYEEEE. The CDR3 coding sequence is TGTGCCAGCAGCTTGGGCGGTCGGAACACTGAAGCTTTCTTT. It codes for CASSLGGRNTEAFF.

The CDR3 reads CASSHYGYTF. The CDR3 DNA sequence: TGTGCCAGCAGTCACTATGGCTACACCTTC. The chain carries TRBV28 and TRBJ1-2; D not certain. This CDR3 contains 10 residues. With 5 bases removed from V and 3 bases from J, the gap between germline ends came to 1 base. Per the germline V gene, CDR1 is MDHEN and CDR2 is SYDVKM.